Listed below are T cell receptor beta chains from one sample, sequenced in a study of cytomegalovirus exposure and HLA in healthy donors. Assay used: immunoSEQ multiplex PCR; TCRdb lists only in-frame clones, some missing. The table lists approximately 200,000 clones, 65% to 85% of them singletons. Sequences were obtained from PBMCs. These TCRs come from a woman aged 18-29 years in good health and CMV-seronegative. The CDR3 runs from the conserved cysteine through the conserved F or W. D genes are given only for firm matches.

V	J	D	CDR3
TRBV29-1	TRBJ1-1	TRBD1	CSADRGAVEAFF
TRBV19	TRBJ2-3	TRBD1	CASSRGQPGTDTQYF
TRBV30	TRBJ1-6	-	CAWSGTAVSSYNSPLHF
TRBV10-3	TRBJ2-7	-	CAIANTAGVPSGEQYF
TRBV27	TRBJ1-3	-	CASSKGPGNTIYF
TRBV7-9	TRBJ2-1	-	CASSLLRSPGGSRGNEQFF
TRBV6-1	TRBJ2-3	-	CASSEPGGGNTQYF
TRBV29-1	TRBJ1-3	-	CSVSRGDGNTIYF
TRBV28	TRBJ1-5	TRBD1	CASSYGTVAAQHF
TRBV9	TRBJ2-3	-	CASSPPSGTDTQYF
TRBV7-9	TRBJ1-1	TRBD1	CASSLAGTGGTEAFF
TRBV27	TRBJ2-7	-	CASNLRVGGEQYF
TRBV6-4	TRBJ1-5	TRBD1	CAISESGTGGNQPQHF
TRBV4-1	TRBJ2-7	TRBD2	CASSQGPSGNRYEQYF
TRBV10-1	TRBJ1-1	-	CASSESGTAEAFF
TRBV19	TRBJ1-3	TRBD1	CASRTGNSGNTIYF
TRBV2	TRBJ1-1	TRBD1	CASSRGVGAFF
TRBV28	TRBJ1-2	TRBD1	CASSQSDRVDYGYTF
TRBV18	TRBJ1-4	-	CASSSGLQTNEKLFF
TRBV10-1	TRBJ2-3	-	CASSGPLDGKSSTDTQYF
TRBV29-1	TRBJ1-2	TRBD1	CSVEATGEDYGYTF
TRBV9	TRBJ2-1	TRBD2	CASSVGGGHNEQFF
TRBV10-3	TRBJ1-2	TRBD1	CAISETGGSSNYTF
TRBV5-1	TRBJ2-3	-	CASSKATSTDTQYF
TRBV27	TRBJ1-5	-	CASSLIRGNQPQHF
TRBV28	TRBJ1-1	-	CASINPQGFSAEAFF
TRBV6-6	TRBJ1-2	-	CASSYSLEDYGYTF
TRBV7-9	TRBJ2-3	TRBD1	CASSLDGTGGTDTQYF